These T cell receptor beta chains were read from a single sample in a study of shared clonotypes between healthy human individuals. Clones were sequenced by immunoSEQ multiplex PCR, and TCRdb holds only the in-frame ones, with some missing. Among around 1.6 million clones listed, 95% to 99% were seen once. The sequenced sample consisted of naive CD4+ T cells sorted from blood. These receptors all come from a man younger than 40 in good health. CDR3s include the opening cysteine and the closing phenylalanine or tryptophan. A D gene is named only where the DNA matches it firmly. Expanded clones get a size class; other rows say once, few or many, or leave the size out.

.	TRBJ1-1	TRBV9	.	TGTGCCAGCAGCGTAGCTGGGGGGGGGAGGACTGAAGCTTTCTTT	CASSVAGGGRTEAFF
TRBD1	TRBJ2-1	TRBV27	.	TGTGCCAGCAGTTTACGAGGGGGCAAGCAGTTCTTC	CASSLRGGKQFF
.	TRBJ2-6	TRBV27	.	TGTGCCAGCAGTTTTAGTGGGCTAGCCGCCTACTCTGGGGCCAACGTCCTGACTTTC	CASSFSGLAAYSGANVLTF
TRBD1	TRBJ1-2	TRBV6-6	.	TGTGCCAGCAGTCTCGGGACAGGGGCCGTATCGTCTCTCACCTTC	CASSLGTGAVSSLTF
TRBD2	TRBJ2-1	TRBV7-2	.	TGTGCCAGCAGCCCAGACCGGGGGGCCTACAATGAGCAGTTCTTC	CASSPDRGAYNEQFF
TRBD2	TRBJ2-1	TRBV29-1	once	TGCAGCGTTGAAGAGGGCGGGAGGGCCTACAATGAGCAGTTCTTC	CSVEEGGRAYNEQFF
TRBD1	TRBJ2-5	TRBV28	.	TGTGCCAGCAGTTTATCAGGGACAGGGGAGACCCAGTACTTC	CASSLSGTGETQYF
TRBD1	TRBJ2-3	TRBV28	once	TGTGCCAGCAGTTCTCGAACAGGGGCTGATACGCAGTATTTT	CASSSRTGADTQYF
.	TRBJ2-7	TRBV5-1	.	TGCGCCAGCAGCTCCCGAGGAGTCTCCTACGAGCAGTACTTC	CASSSRGVSYEQYF
.	TRBJ1-3	TRBV5-1	once	TGCGCCAGCAGCTCCTCCGGCGCCGGAGACACCATATATTTT	CASSSSGAGDTIYF
.	TRBJ1-5	TRBV27	.	TGTGCCAGCAGTTCTATCGGCTTATCCACAGGGCCCCAGCATTTT	CASSSIGLSTGPQHF
.	TRBJ2-7	TRBV18	.	TGTGCCAGCTCACCAGTTTTTAGTGACGAGCAGTACTTC	CASSPVFSDEQYF
TRBD1	TRBJ2-2	TRBV25-1	.	TGTGCCAGCAGTGTAAGGACAGGGGGCACCGGGGAGCTGTTTTTT	CASSVRTGGTGELFF
.	TRBJ1-5	TRBV2	.	TGTGCCAGCCGCTGGAACAGCAATCAGCCCCAGCATTTT	CASRWNSNQPQHF
TRBD2	TRBJ2-5	TRBV15	.	TGTGCCACCAGCAGGGGACTAACTAGCGGGAACCAAGAGACCCAGTACTTC	CATSRGLTSGNQETQYF
.	TRBJ2-5	TRBV6-1	.	TGTGCCAGCAGTGCCCGGGAGACCCAGTACTTC	CASSARETQYF
.	TRBJ2-5	TRBV7-2	.	TGTGCCAGCAGCCCCCTGCAGGGTCTACTTTTGGAGACCCAGTACTTC	CASSPLQGLLLETQYF
.	TRBJ1-1	TRBV5-4	.	TGTGCCAGCAGCTCCTGGAACACTGAAGCTTTCTTT	CASSSWNTEAFF
.	TRBJ2-7	TRBV5-1	.	TGCGCCAGCAGCCCACTACAGGGAATCGACGAGCAGTACTTC	CASSPLQGIDEQYF
.	TRBJ1-1	TRBV5-4	once	TGTGCCAGCAGCTCGACAGTGGTCACTGAAGCTTTCTTT	CASSSTVVTEAFF
.	TRBJ2-4	TRBV23-1	.	TGCGCCAGCAGTCAATGGAGGGACCTAGCCAAAAACATTCAGTACTTC	CASSQWRDLAKNIQYF
.	TRBJ1-4	TRBV7-9	.	TGTGCCAGCAGCTTAGCTTTTGAACGGAATGAAAAACTGTTTTTT	CASSLAFERNEKLFF
TRBD2	TRBJ2-1	TRBV10-1	.	TGCGCCAGCAGGAGGGACATTCGGACTAGCGGGACCTCTGAGCAGTTCTTC	CASRRDIRTSGTSEQFF
.	TRBJ2-7	TRBV28	.	TGTGCCAGCAGTTCCGCCCACGAGCAGTACTTC	CASSSAHEQYF
.	TRBJ2-1	TRBV5-5	.	TGTGCCAGCAGCCCGGGGGACTCATCCTACAATGAGCAGTTCTTC	CASSPGDSSYNEQFF
TRBD2	TRBJ2-1	TRBV7-9	once	TGTGCCAGCAGGGTAGCGGGGTATGACAATGAGCAGTTCTTC	CASRVAGYDNEQFF
.	TRBJ1-4	TRBV27	once	TGTGCCAGCAGTTTACAGGGGTTCAATGAAAAACTGTTTTTT	CASSLQGFNEKLFF
.	TRBJ2-7	TRBV28	.	TGTGCCAGCAGTCCCGGGACTGAGTCCTACGAGCAGTACTTC	CASSPGTESYEQYF
.	TRBJ1-5	TRBV19	.	TGTGCCAGTAGTATGTCGTCGCCAGGCAATCAGCCCCAGCATTTT	CASSMSSPGNQPQHF
.	TRBJ2-5	TRBV12-2	.	TGTGCACCACAGCGGGAGCGTTGCCCAGAGACCCAGTACTTC	CAPQRERCPETQYF
TRBD2	TRBJ2-1	TRBV18	once	TGTGCCAGCTCACCTGTTAGCGGGAGGGCGCAATCCTATGAGCAGTTCTTC	CASSPVSGRAQSYEQFF
TRBD1	TRBJ1-2	TRBV10-3	.	TGTGCCATCAGTGAGCCTGGACAGGTCCGGAACTATGGCTACACCTTC	CAISEPGQVRNYGYTF
.	TRBJ2-5	TRBV28	.	TGTGCCAGCAGTTTACACCAAGGACAGCAAGAGACCCAGTACTTC	CASSLHQGQQETQYF
.	TRBJ1-2	TRBV18	.	TGTGCCAGCTCACCGGGTAGGCATGGCTACACCTTC	CASSPGRHGYTF
TRBD2	TRBJ2-1	TRBV7-7	.	TGTGCCAGCAGCTTAGCGCGGACTAGCAATGAGCAGTTCTTC	CASSLARTSNEQFF
TRBD1	TRBJ1-1	TRBV5-1	.	TGCGCCAGCAGCTTTTTGACAGGGTCGAGCACTGAAGCTTTCTTT	CASSFLTGSSTEAFF
.	TRBJ2-2	TRBV29-1	.	TGCAGCGTTGAAGTTGGAGGGATTACCGGGGAGCTGTTTTTT	CSVEVGGITGELFF
TRBD1	TRBJ2-2	TRBV9	.	TGTGCCAGCAGCGGGCAGGGACAGCCCAACGGGGAGCTGTTTTTT	CASSGQGQPNGELFF
.	TRBJ2-7	TRBV7-2	once	TGTGCCAGCAGCTTAGGAACCACAGGGTTCGAGCAGTACTTC	CASSLGTTGFEQYF
TRBD1	TRBJ2-5	TRBV6-5	once	TGTGCCAGCAGTTATAGGGGACAGGGGGTAAAGACCCAGTACTTC	CASSYRGQGVKTQYF
TRBD1	TRBJ2-3	TRBV5-1	.	TGCGCCAGCAGTACAGGGGGATCAGATACGCAGTATTTT	CASSTGGSDTQYF
.	TRBJ1-1	TRBV7-3	.	TGTGCCAGCAGCTTAGGGAGGGGGATCGCTGAAGCTTTCTTT	CASSLGRGIAEAFF
.	TRBJ2-1	TRBV10-1	.	TGCGCCAGCAGTGAGGGGGCCTACAATGAGCAGTTCTTC	CASSEGAYNEQFF
TRBD1	TRBJ1-5	TRBV5-1	.	TGCGCCAGCAGCTTGGGGGGACAGTCCAATCAGCCCCAGCATTTT	CASSLGGQSNQPQHF
TRBD1	TRBJ2-1	TRBV7-9	.	TGTGCCAGCAGCTTAGAAGGGACAGGGTCCTACAATGAGCAGTTCTTC	CASSLEGTGSYNEQFF
.	TRBJ1-3	TRBV20-1	once	TGCAGTGACAGGAACACCATATATTTT	CSDRNTIYF
TRBD2	TRBJ2-3	TRBV5-1	.	TGCGCCAGCAGCTTGCAGCCTAGCGGGATCGAGACAGATACGCAGTATTTT	CASSLQPSGIETDTQYF
.	TRBJ1-5	TRBV5-4	.	TGTGCCAGCAGCTTTGGGCTCCCTATCGGGAGCAATCAGCCCCAGCATTTT	CASSFGLPIGSNQPQHF
TRBD2	TRBJ2-1	TRBV19	.	TGTGCCAGTAGTCCAATCCGGGTAACTAGCGTTAGTGAGCAGTTCTTC	CASSPIRVTSVSEQFF
.	TRBJ1-2	TRBV29-1	.	TGCAGCGTTGAGCACTATGGCTACACCTTC	CSVEHYGYTF
TRBD1	TRBJ1-2	TRBV6-5	.	TGTGCCACCAGGGGGTACACCAACTATGGCTACACCTTC	CATRGYTNYGYTF
.	TRBJ2-1	TRBV28	.	TGTGCCAGCAGTTTATTGGGGAATGAGCAGTTCTTC	CASSLLGNEQFF
.	TRBJ2-7	TRBV7-2	.	TGTGCCAGCAGCCCTAGGACAGTCTCCTACGAGCAGTACTTC	CASSPRTVSYEQYF